This TCR beta chain was obtained from a study of blood T cell repertoires in COVID-19. Across the whole study: Samples representing acute and convalescent COVID-19 were sourced from the United States, Italy and Spain. T cells, B-cell-depleted T cells, or PBMCs supplied cDNA or gDNA.

This CDR3 is 12 amino acids long. Germline V gene data show CDR1 as SEHNR and CDR2 as FQNEAQ (reference sequence). V gave up 1 base and J gave up 7 bases, with 7 bases separating them. Libraries were prepared by immunoSEQ multiplex PCR; TCRdb keeps only in-frame clonotypes and omits some of them. The sample yields around 300,000 clones, approximately 91% seen once. This chain joins TRBV7-9 and TRBJ1-1; D is uncertain. The specimen sequenced was peripheral blood. This clonotype originated in a man between 18 and 29 years old with active or convalescent COVID-19. CDR3 nucleotides: TGTGCCAGCAGCTTAGACACGCTTGAAGCTTTCTTT. It is translated as CASSLDTLEAFF.